This T cell receptor beta chain was recovered during a study of CD8 T cells in ankylosing spondylitis. General study results and limits: In reactive arthritis synovial fluid and blood, some motif variants had been reported before. CD8+ disease-linked clones were present at relatively low frequencies in blood. A TCR beta motif of roughly 8 highly homologous variants seemed to mark ankylosing spondylitis blood. Reported data indicate significant enrichment of disease-linked clones within matched ankylosing spondylitis synovial fluid.

Library preparation for TCR beta used quantitative 5'-RACE with molecular barcodes. TCRdb independently ran MiXCR on the 5' RACE reads; one entry per CDR3 protein. The table records more than 600,000 distinct CDR3 sequences, 15% to 20% of them present only once. The V gene lost 1 base and the J gene lost 6 bases, with 7 bases spanning the gap. CDR1 MGHDK and CDR2 SYGVNS come from the germline V gene. This CDR3 spans 13 amino acids. About this clonotype: The antigen remains undetermined.

V and J are TRBV25-1 and TRBJ2-1; D gene ambiguous. Source material: blood, either unsorted or a sorted T cell fraction (not recorded which). The sequence derives from a male donor with ankylosing spondylitis. CDR3 in amino acids: CASSELDSNEQFF. CDR3 bases: TGTGCCAGCAGTGAATTGGATAGCAATGAGCAGTTCTTC.